The 27 T cell receptor beta chains below were found in one sample sequenced in a study of technical replicates of blood from a handful of donors. Using immunoSEQ multiplex PCR, the repertoire was profiled, and TCRdb retains in-frame clones only, with some absent. Of approximately 73,000 clones listed, around 96% were seen once; the top ten hold approximately 0.32%. Sequenced material: T cells isolated from PBMCs. These receptors originate from a human donor in good health.

This clone was observed once. The chain uses TRBV6-5 and TRBJ2-3; no firm D call. This CDR3 has 11 amino acids. V was pared by 2 bases and J by 7 bases, with 4 bases between. Germline V gives CDR1 MNHEY, CDR2 SVGAGI. The CDR3 loop reads CASSYSNTQYF. The CDR3 DNA follows: TGTGCCAGCAGTTACAGCAATACGCAGTATTTT.

This chain connects TRBV7-3 to TRBJ2-1; a weak D match, TRBD2 (5 bases). This CDR3 contains 18 residues. The V gene's germline CDR1 is SGHTA and CDR2 FQGTGA. The V end lost 0 bases, the J end lost 5 bases, and 20 bases lay between the germline ends. CDR3 nucleotide sequence: TGTGCCAGCAGCTTAACGAGTGCACGCAACCCCGGGAACAATGAGCAGTTCTTC. It translates to CASSLTSARNPGNNEQFF.

This chain joins TRBV19 and TRBJ2-7, with D maybe TRBD1 (6 bases). Germline V gene data show CDR1 as LNHDA and CDR2 as SQIVND (reference sequence). The CDR3 consists of 15 residues. Trimming removed 2 bases from V and 0 bases from J, with 11 bases in between. CDR3 loop: CASSITGQSSYEQYF. In DNA form, the CDR3 reads TGTGCCAGTAGTATAACAGGGCAGAGCTCCTACGAGCAGTACTTC.

The rearrangement links TRBV5-4 to TRBJ2-3; D is unclear. This CDR3 comprises 13 residues. V was cut by 1 base and J by 1 base, with 4 bases left in between. Germline lookup yields CDR1 SGHNT and CDR2 YYREEE (reference sequence). The CDR3 spells CASSLTGTDTQYF. DNA for the CDR3: TGTGCCAGCAGCTTGACAGGCACAGATACGCAGTATTTT.

In its sample, this clone was seen once. The chain couples TRBV5-1 to TRBJ1-4; possibly TRBD1 for D (5 bases). This CDR3 region has 16 residues. Germline CDR1 is SGHRS and CDR2 is YFSETQ. V shed 4 bases and J shed 0 bases, with 13 bases lying between them. The CDR3 reads CASSPAGGATNEKLFF. DNA of the CDR3: TGCGCCAGCAGCCCTGCGGGGGGGGCAACTAATGAAAAACTGTTTTTT.

The V gene is TRBV5-1, the J gene TRBJ2-7; D possibly corresponds to TRBD1 (6 bases). V lost 3 bases and J 3 bases, leaving 16 bases between the germline ends. CDR3 length equals 15 residues. Germline CDR1 is SGHRS and CDR2 is YFSETQ. The CDR3, as DNA: TGCGCCAGCAGCTCAGGGGCCCCTCATGGCTACGAGCAGTACTTC. Protein: CASSSGAPHGYEQYF.

The chain carries TRBV15 and TRBJ1-2; no definite D call. From germline, CDR1 is LNHNV and CDR2 YYDKDF (reference sequence). V lost 0 bases and J lost 5, with 13 bases in between. The CDR3 extends over 15 amino acids. The CDR3 sequence is CATSRDLTGTYGYTF. CDR3 in DNA: TGTGCCACCAGCAGAGACCTGACGGGTACTTATGGCTACACCTTC.

The chain links TRBV6-1 to TRBJ2-2; the D gene is possibly TRBD2 (5 bases). The V gene's germline CDR1 is MNHNS and CDR2 SASEGT. The CDR3 has 14 amino acids. The V end lost 3 bases, the J end lost 3 bases, and 8 bases lay between the germline ends. The chain's CDR3 is CASSDFGDTGELFF. The CDR3 DNA reads TGTGCCAGCAGTGATTTCGGGGACACCGGGGAGCTGTTTTTT.

V gene TRBV7-3 combines with J gene TRBJ2-1; 15 bases are shared with TRBD2. Germline-derived CDR1 and CDR2 are SGHTA and FQGTGA. V gave up 3 bases and J gave up 4 bases; unmatched junction bases: 4. The CDR3 runs to 17 residues. CDR3 in amino acids: CASSFGLAGGNYNEQFF. CDR3 DNA sequence: TGTGCCAGCAGCTTCGGACTAGCGGGAGGGAATTACAATGAGCAGTTCTTC.

This chain joins TRBV19 and TRBJ2-7; 7 bases agree with TRBD2. The V gene's germline CDR1 is LNHDA and CDR2 SQIVND (reference sequence). With 2 bases clipped from V and 0 bases from J, the junction kept 7 bases outside the gene matches. CDR3 size: 16 residues. The CDR3 region is CASSITGRMSSYEQYF. For the CDR3, the DNA is TGTGCCAGTAGTATAACCGGGAGGATGAGCTCCTACGAGCAGTACTTC.

This chain uses TRBV10-2 with TRBJ2-7; 7 bases match TRBD1. V lost 4 bases, J lost 0 bases, and 3 bases stayed unmatched. There are 14 residues in the CDR3. Germline loops: CDR1 WSHSY, CDR2 SAAADI. This CDR3 reads CASSGGQISYEQYF. The CDR3 nucleotides are TGCGCCAGCAGTGGGGGACAGATCTCCTACGAGCAGTACTTC.

The chain links TRBV30 to TRBJ2-1, with 11 nucleotides matching TRBD2. The ends lost 3 bases at V and 8 bases at J; junction bases unmatched: 15. The germline V gene encodes CDR1 GTSNPN and CDR2 SVGIG (reference sequence). CDR3 length equals 17 residues. CDR3 bases: TGTGCCTGGAGCCGGAGGGCTATAGCGGGAGGGCCCTATGAGCAGTTCTTC. It yields the protein CAWSRRAIAGGPYEQFF.

V is TRBV5-1 and J is TRBJ1-1; weak D call: TRBD1 (6 bases). CDR3 length equals 15 residues. CDR1 and CDR2 (germline): SGHRS, YFSETQ. The germline V and J ends were trimmed by 2 bases and 4 bases, with 15 bases remaining between them. The CDR3 sequence is CASSFGWGRGTEAFF. CDR3 DNA: TGCGCCAGCAGCTTCGGATGGGGGCGCGGCACTGAAGCTTTCTTT.

The chain links TRBV9 to TRBJ1-1; 8 bases align to TRBD1. There are 14 residues in the CDR3. Germline loops: CDR1 SGDLS, CDR2 YYNGEE. Losses at the gene ends were 2 bases for V and 4 bases for J; bases not matched to a gene: 4. The CDR3 DNA is TGTGCCAGCAGCGTGACAGGGGTCGGCACTGAAGCTTTCTTT. Amino acid sequence: CASSVTGVGTEAFF.

This chain links TRBV2 with TRBJ1-2, with TRBD1 matching 8 bases. J gave up 1 base and V 9 bases, and 16 bases lay outside the gene matches. The CDR3 is made up of 17 amino acids. From germline, CDR1 is SNHLY and CDR2 FYNNEI. Here the CDR3 reads CARRALAWDRINYGYTF. Written as DNA, the CDR3 is TGTGCCAGAAGAGCCCTCGCGTGGGACAGGATTAACTATGGCTACACCTTC. Full variable domain (rest looked up from reference TRBV2 and TRBJ1-2): EPEVTQTPSHQVTQMGQEVILRCVPISNHLYFYWYRQILGQKVEFLVSFYNNEISEKSEIFDDQFSVERPDGSNFTLKIRSTKLEDSAMYFCARRALAWDRINYGYTFGSGTRLTVV.

V usage is TRBV5-4 and J usage is TRBJ2-2; either TRBD1 or TRBD2 may fit D (6 bases each). Trimming took 4 bases from V and 6 from J, leaving 22 bases between them. The CDR3 consists of 17 residues. CDR1 and CDR2 (germline): SGHNT, YYREEE (reference sequence). As DNA, the CDR3 is TGTGCCAGCAGCGTGGGGGGCGGGACCCCCCCCGCCGGGGAGCTGTTTTTT. Translating it yields CASSVGGGTPPAGELFF. Supplemented by reference TRBV5-4 and TRBJ2-2, the full variable domain reads ETGVTQSPTHLIKTRGQQVTLRCSSQSGHNTVSWYQQALGQGPQFIFQYYREEENGRGNFPPRFSGLQFPNYSSELNVNALELDDSALYLCASSVGGGTPPAGELFFGEGSRLTVL.

The V gene is TRBV6-5, the J gene TRBJ1-5, with D possibly being TRBD1 (5 bases). Germline-derived CDR1 and CDR2 are MNHEY and SVGAGI. This CDR3 region has 14 residues. Between the trimmed V and J ends, which lost 2 bases and 0 bases, there was a span of 5 bases. CDR3 residues: CASSYRGSNQPQHF. As DNA, the CDR3 is TGTGCCAGCAGTTACAGGGGTAGCAATCAGCCCCAGCATTTT.

The V and J genes are TRBV19 and TRBJ1-2, with D possibly being TRBD1 (5 bases). Germline CDR1 and CDR2: LNHDA and SQIVND (reference sequence). The CDR3 consists of 12 residues. The V end lost 8 bases, the J end lost 3 bases, and 10 bases lay between the germline ends. Here the CDR3 reads CASHGQDYGYTF. The CDR3 nucleotides read TGTGCCAGTCACGGACAAGACTATGGCTACACCTTC. The full variable domain, in which reference TRBV19 and TRBJ1-2 provide the parts outside the CDR3, is DGGITQSPKYLFRKEGQNVTLSCEQNLNHDAMYWYRQDPGQGLRLIYYSQIVNDFQKGDIAEGYSVSREKKESFPLTVTSAQKNPTAFYLCASHGQDYGYTFGSGTRLTVV.

The chain couples TRBV4-2 to TRBJ1-1; D might be TRBD1 (5 bases). Deletions cut 4 bases from V and 0 bases from J, with 18 bases between. This CDR3 has 17 residues. Germline CDR1 LGHNA, CDR2 YNFKEQ. CDR3 sequence: CASSPPGSSYLNTEAFF. In DNA form, the CDR3 reads TGTGCCAGCAGCCCCCCAGGGTCGTCTTATCTGAACACTGAAGCTTTCTTT.

The chain employs TRBV5-5 and TRBJ2-7, with TRBD2 identical over 13 bases. V was clipped by 5 bases and J by 6 bases; unmatched bases: 11. This CDR3 has 16 residues. Germline V gene sequence: CDR1 SGHKS, CDR2 YYEKEE (reference sequence). The CDR3 nucleotides read TGTGCCAGCAGTTTTTTGACAGGGACTAGCGGGATCGAGCAGTACTTC. Amino acids: CASSFLTGTSGIEQYF.

This chain uses TRBV6-5 with TRBJ2-7; the D is unclear. V was trimmed by 2 bases and J by 1 base, leaving 6 bases between them. CDR1 and CDR2 (germline): MNHEY, SVGAGI. The CDR3 spans 13 residues. CDR3 residues: CASSYVPSYEQYF. The CDR3 DNA reads as TGTGCCAGCAGTTACGTTCCATCCTACGAGCAGTACTTC.

The chain joins TRBV7-9 to TRBJ2-2, with D possibly matching TRBD1 (6 bases). The germline V gene encodes CDR1 SEHNR and CDR2 FQNEAQ (reference sequence). The CDR3 runs to 13 residues. Between the trimmed V and J ends, which lost 5 bases and 7 bases, there was a span of 11 bases. The CDR3: CASSPGAGGELFF. In DNA, the CDR3 is TGTGCCAGCAGCCCAGGGGCAGGCGGGGAGCTGTTTTTT.

This clone was seen just once. The chain employs TRBV7-9 and TRBJ1-2; 10 bases line up with TRBD1. The CDR3 extends over 15 amino acids. V lost 4 bases to trimming and J lost 1 base; unmatched junction nucleotides: 3. Germline CDR1 reads SEHNR; CDR2 reads FQNEAQ (reference sequence). Here the CDR3 DNA reads TGTGCCAGCAGCTCCGGGACAGGGGTTAACTATGGCTACACCTTC. It specifies CASSSGTGVNYGYTF.

In this sample, this clone turned up once. This sequence joins TRBV5-6 and TRBJ1-4, with TRBD1 matching over 9 bases. This CDR3 comprises 16 residues. CDR1 is SGHDT and CDR2 is YYEEEE in the germline V gene. V lost 3 bases and J lost 4; bases outside the gene matches: 7. DNA of the CDR3: TGTGCCAGCAGCTGGTTAACGACAGGGGGTAATGAAAAACTGTTTTTT. As protein: CASSWLTTGGNEKLFF.

The V call is TRBV7-8, the J call TRBJ2-7, with 8 positions matching TRBD1. Trimming at V came to 9 bases and at J to 2 bases, leaving 9 bases not matched to a gene. The CDR3 runs 14 residues. CDR1 is SGHVS and CDR2 is FQNEAQ in the germline V gene. CDR3 nucleotides: TGTGCCAGTGGAGACAGGGGTCGTACCTACGAGCAGTACTTC. Protein: CASGDRGRTYEQYF.

V and J are TRBV19 and TRBJ1-2, with D tentatively TRBD1 (6 bases). Looked up from germline, CDR1 is LNHDA and CDR2 is SQIVND (reference sequence). The V end lost 5 bases, the J end lost 5 bases, and 18 bases lay between the germline ends. The CDR3 extends over 15 amino acids. This CDR3 reads CASSPEGTGWYGYTF. The CDR3 region has the DNA TGTGCCAGTAGTCCCGAGGGAACAGGGTGGTATGGCTACACCTTC.

J is TRBJ1-4 and V is TRBV20-1, with D hard to call. Trimming removed 6 bases from V and 6 bases from J, with 5 bases in between. Germline V gene data show CDR1 as DFQATT and CDR2 as SNEGSKA (reference sequence). This CDR3 region has 10 residues. CDR3 sequence: CSALDEKLFF. The CDR3 DNA sequence: TGCAGTGCCCTTGATGAAAAACTGTTTTTT.